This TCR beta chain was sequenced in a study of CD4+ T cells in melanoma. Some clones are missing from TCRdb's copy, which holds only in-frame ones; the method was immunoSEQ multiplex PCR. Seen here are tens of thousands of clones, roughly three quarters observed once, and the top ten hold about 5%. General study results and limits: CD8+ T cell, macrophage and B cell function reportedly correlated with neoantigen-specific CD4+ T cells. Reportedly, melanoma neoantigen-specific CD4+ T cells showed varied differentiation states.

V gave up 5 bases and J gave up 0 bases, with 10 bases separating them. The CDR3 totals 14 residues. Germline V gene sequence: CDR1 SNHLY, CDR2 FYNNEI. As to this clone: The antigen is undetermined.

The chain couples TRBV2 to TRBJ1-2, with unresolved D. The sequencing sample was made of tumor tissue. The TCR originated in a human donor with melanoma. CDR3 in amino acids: CASSKSGTNYGYTF. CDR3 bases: TGTGCCAGCAGTAAAAGCGGGACTAACTATGGCTACACCTTC.